This T cell receptor (beta chain) was identified during a study of T cells in Graves' hyperthyroidism and ophthalmopathy. Study-level results: Before onset, by a median of about seven months, the model predicted ophthalmopathy. Blood also contained most expanded thyroid clonotypes above 0.001.

This CDR3 region has 15 residues. With 6 bases clipped from V and 4 bases from J, the junction kept 10 bases outside the gene matches. Looked up from germline, CDR1 is MNHNS and CDR2 is SASEGT. TCR beta CDR3 sequences were amplified from RNA transcripts. Carried out on the TCR CDR3, a first-round RT-PCR used the HTBI primer set. A single record per CDR3 protein comes from TCRdb applying MiXCR to the multiplex PCR reads. The sample yields fewer than 450,000 distinct CDR3 sequences, approximately 18% seen once. In its sample, this clonotype was seen many times. Its antigen is still unknown. The sample was blood. The chain is built from TRBV6-1 and TRBJ2-3, with 7 bases fitting TRBD2. This receptor was obtained from a man aged 18 to 29 with Graves' ophthalmopathy. CDR3: CASRPWEGWSDTQYF. The CDR3 DNA follows: TGTGCCAGCAGACCTTGGGAGGGGTGGTCAGATACGCAGTATTTT.